This T cell receptor (beta chain) was observed in a study of blood T cell repertoires in COVID-19. Study as a whole: COVID-19 samples from acute and convalescent phases originated in the United States, Italy and Spain. T cells, B-cell-depleted T cells, or PBMCs provided the cDNA or gDNA that served as material.

Authors' analysis steps: Counts of nucleated cells, estimated from reference gene primer amplification, were obtained. Assay: immunoSEQ multiplex PCR; the TCRdb copy retains only in-frame clones and omits some. V and J calls and clone size are given by that table; D and trimming were obtained from the DNA. The data show fewer than 90,000 clones, 65% to 80% seen once. With 0 bases removed from V and 3 bases from J, the gap between germline ends came to 4 bases. The CDR3 runs 13 residues. Per germline, CDR1 SGDLS and CDR2 YYNGEE. This receptor was obtained from a human donor in a cohort sampled during active COVID-19. The chain has TRBV9 and TRBJ1-5; D gene ambiguous. Sample: peripheral blood. CDR3 DNA: TGTGCCAGCAGCGTAGCCCTCAATCAGCCCCAGCATTTT. It yields the protein CASSVALNQPQHF.